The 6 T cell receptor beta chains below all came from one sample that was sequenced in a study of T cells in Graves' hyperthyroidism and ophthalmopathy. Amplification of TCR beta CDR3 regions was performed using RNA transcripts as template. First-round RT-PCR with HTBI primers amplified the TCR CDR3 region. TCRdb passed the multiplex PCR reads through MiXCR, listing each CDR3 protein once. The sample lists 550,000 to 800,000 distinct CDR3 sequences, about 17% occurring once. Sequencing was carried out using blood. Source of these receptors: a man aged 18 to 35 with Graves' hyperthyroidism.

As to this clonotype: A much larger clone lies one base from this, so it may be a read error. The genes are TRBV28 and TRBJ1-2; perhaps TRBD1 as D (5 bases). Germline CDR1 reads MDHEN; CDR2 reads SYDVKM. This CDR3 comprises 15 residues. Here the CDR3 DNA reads TGTGCCAGCAGTCCCCACGGGGGATTGAACTATGGCTGCACCTTC. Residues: CASSPHGGLNYGCTF.

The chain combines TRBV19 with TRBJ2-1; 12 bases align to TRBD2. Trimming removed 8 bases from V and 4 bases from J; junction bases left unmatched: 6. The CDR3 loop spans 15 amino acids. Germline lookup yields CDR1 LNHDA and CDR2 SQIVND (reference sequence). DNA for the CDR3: TGTGCCAGTGGTACGACTAGCGGGAGTTACAATGAGCAGTTCTTC. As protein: CASGTTSGSYNEQFF.

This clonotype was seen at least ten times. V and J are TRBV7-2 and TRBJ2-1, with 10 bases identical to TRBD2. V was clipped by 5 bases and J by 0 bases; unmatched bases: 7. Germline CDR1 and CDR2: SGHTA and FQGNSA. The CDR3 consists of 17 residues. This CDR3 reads CASSTGLASSSYNEQFF. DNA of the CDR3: TGTGCCAGCAGCACGGGACTAGCGTCGAGCTCCTACAATGAGCAGTTCTTC.

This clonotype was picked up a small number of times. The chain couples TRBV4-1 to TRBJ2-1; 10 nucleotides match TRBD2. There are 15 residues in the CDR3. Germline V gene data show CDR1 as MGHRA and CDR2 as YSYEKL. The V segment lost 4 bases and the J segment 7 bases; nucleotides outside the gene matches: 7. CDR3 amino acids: CASSPLGLASNEQFF. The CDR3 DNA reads TGCGCCAGCAGCCCACTGGGACTAGCGAGTAATGAGCAGTTCTTC.

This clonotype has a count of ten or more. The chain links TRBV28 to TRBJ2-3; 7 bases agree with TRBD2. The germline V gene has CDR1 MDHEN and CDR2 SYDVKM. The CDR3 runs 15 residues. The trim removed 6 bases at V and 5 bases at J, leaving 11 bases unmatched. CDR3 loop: CASRRDYPTVDTQYF. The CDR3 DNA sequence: TGTGCCAGCAGAAGGGACTACCCCACAGTAGATACGCAGTATTTT.

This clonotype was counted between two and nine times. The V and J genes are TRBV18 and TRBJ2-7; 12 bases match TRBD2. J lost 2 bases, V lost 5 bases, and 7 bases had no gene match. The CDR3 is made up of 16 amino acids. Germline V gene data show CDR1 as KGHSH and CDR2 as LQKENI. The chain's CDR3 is CASSVGTSGFAYEQYF. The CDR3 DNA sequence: TGTGCCAGCTCAGTGGGGACTAGCGGGTTTGCCTACGAGCAGTACTTC.